The 22 T cell receptor beta chains below were found in one sample sequenced in a study of blood T cell repertoires in COVID-19. Here immunoSEQ multiplex PCR was the method, and the copy in TCRdb shows in-frame clones only, minus some. The sample includes about 260,000 clones, more than 85% of them seen just once. Sample: peripheral blood. The source is a person under 35 with COVID-19, enrolled during active disease.

The table lists this clone with a count of one. The chain carries TRBV19 and TRBJ1-1; the D gene is possibly TRBD1 (6 bases). Trimming took off 5 bases at V and 6 bases at J, with 19 bases between the two ends. This CDR3 is built from 15 residues. Germline CDR1 is LNHDA and CDR2 is SQIVND (reference sequence). The CDR3 loop reads CASSRRDKRTPEAFF. The CDR3 DNA sequence: TGTGCCAGTAGTCGCCGGGACAAGAGGACCCCTGAAGCTTTCTTT.

V is TRBV27 and J is TRBJ1-4; D might be TRBD1 (5 bases). Germline V gene data show CDR1 as MNHEY and CDR2 as SMNVEV (reference sequence). CDR3 size: 14 residues. V was pared by 7 bases and J by 6 bases, with 15 bases between. DNA of the CDR3: TGTGCCAGCACCTCGGTGGGACTTGATGAAAAACTGTTTTTT. Its protein is CASTSVGLDEKLFF.

This rearrangement joins TRBV6-1 to TRBJ2-4; possibly TRBD2 for D (6 bases). Trimming removed 1 base from V and 0 bases from J, with 13 bases in between. CDR1 is MNHNS and CDR2 is SASEGT in the germline V gene. This CDR3 has 17 amino acids. CDR3 bases: TGTGCCAGCAGTGAAGGAGTAGCGGTCCTAGCCAAAAACATTCAGTACTTC. Residues: CASSEGVAVLAKNIQYF.

V is TRBV7-9 and J is TRBJ2-5, with D tentatively TRBD2 (6 bases). V lost 5 bases to trimming and J lost 5 bases, with 15 bases between them. Per germline, CDR1 SEHNR and CDR2 FQNEAQ (reference sequence). The CDR3 is 14 amino acids. The DNA for the CDR3 is TGTGCCAGCAGCCCCGGGAGAGGGAGCGAGACCCAGTACTTC. This encodes CASSPGRGSETQYF.

This clone was recorded a few times. The V call is TRBV5-5, the J call TRBJ1-1; the match to TRBD1 covers 11 bases. Germline V gene lookup returns CDR1 SGHKS and CDR2 YYEKEE (reference sequence). The V segment lost 0 bases and the J segment 3 bases; nucleotides outside the gene matches: 1. The CDR3 contains 15 residues. The CDR3 reads CASSLGTGGYTEAFF. CDR3 bases: TGTGCCAGCAGCTTGGGGACAGGGGGCTACACTGAAGCTTTCTTT.

This chain links TRBV18 with TRBJ2-7, with D unresolved. V was pared by 1 base and J by 5 bases, with 18 bases between. This CDR3 has 16 residues. Germline V CDR1 and CDR2: KGHSH, LQKENI. The CDR3 protein is CASSPLPGSFPHEQYF. CDR3 nucleotide sequence: TGTGCCAGCTCACCACTACCCGGGTCCTTTCCCCACGAGCAGTACTTC.

The chain carries TRBV10-3 and TRBJ1-1; D gene ambiguous. V dropped 0 bases and J dropped 3 bases, with 11 bases sitting between them. There are 15 residues in the CDR3. CDR1 and CDR2 (germline): ENHRY, SYGVKD. CDR3 sequence: CAISESYSWDTEAFF. The CDR3 DNA sequence: TGTGCCATCAGTGAGTCGTATAGCTGGGACACTGAAGCTTTCTTT.

V and J are TRBV6-7 and TRBJ2-5; 8 positions match TRBD2. TRBV6-7 is labeled an ORF, and its function is uncertain. The CDR3 loop spans 16 amino acids. Trimming took 2 bases from V and 9 from J; bases not matched to a gene: 14. CDR3 nucleotide sequence: TGTGCCAGCAGTTACGATCCGGGAGGGCCTCACTGGGCCCAGTACTTC. Translating gives CASSYDPGGPHWAQYF.

In DNA form, the CDR3 reads TGTGCCAGCAGTCTCACTAGCGGGCCCTACCAAGAGACCCAGTACTTC. Residues: CASSLTSGPYQETQYF. The chain couples TRBV2 to TRBJ2-5, with 9 bases lining up with TRBD2. V was clipped by 5 bases and J by 0 bases; unmatched bases: 7. The CDR3 extends over 16 amino acids. The germline V gene encodes CDR1 SNHLY and CDR2 FYNNEI.

The chain uses TRBV4-3 and TRBJ2-1; 7 bases fit TRBD1. With 4 bases clipped from V and 7 bases from J, the junction kept 10 bases outside the gene matches. The CDR3 loop spans 15 amino acids. Germline CDR1 and CDR2: LGHNA and YSLEER. The CDR3 DNA is TGCGCCAGCAGCCCCTTAGACAGGGAAGGGAATGAGCAGTTCTTC. Translation: CASSPLDREGNEQFF.

This clone was seen once. CDR3 sequence: CASSQVSTSGIYEQYF. For the CDR3, the DNA is TGTGCCAGCAGCCAAGTCTCGACTAGCGGGATATACGAGCAGTACTTC. This rearrangement joins TRBV4-2 to TRBJ2-7; 11 bases line up with TRBD2. The CDR3 extends over 16 amino acids. Unmatched junction bases numbered 6, after V lost 1 base and J lost 4 bases. CDR1 is LGHNA and CDR2 is YNFKEQ in the germline V gene.

This chain joins TRBV7-2 and TRBJ2-7; perhaps TRBD1 as D (5 bases). V was pared by 3 bases and J by 3 bases, with 12 bases between. The CDR3 contains 14 residues. The germline V gene encodes CDR1 SGHTA and CDR2 FQGNSA. Written as DNA, the CDR3 is TGTGCCAGCAGCTTTTACCCCAGGGACTACGAGCAGTACTTC. Amino acid sequence: CASSFYPRDYEQYF. Complete variable domain (other parts from reference TRBV7-2 and TRBJ2-7): GAGVSQSPSNKVTEKGKDVELRCDPISGHTALYWYRQSLGQGLEFLIYFQGNSAPDKSGLPSDRFSAERTGGSVSTLTIQRTQQEDSAVYLCASSFYPRDYEQYFGPGTRLTVT.

This clone was detected a few times. The chain recombines TRBV2 with TRBJ1-5, with no clear D. This CDR3 region has 13 residues. Germline-derived CDR1 and CDR2 are SNHLY and FYNNEI. Trimming took 5 bases from V and 1 from J, leaving 6 bases between them. CDR3 protein: CASSSESNQPQHF. The CDR3 region has the DNA TGTGCCAGCAGTTCAGAAAGCAATCAGCCCCAGCATTTT.

The rearrangement joins TRBV5-1 to TRBJ2-1; no firm D call. From germline, CDR1 is SGHRS and CDR2 YFSETQ. The CDR3 sequence is 15 residues long. V was cut by 7 bases and J by 0 bases, with 14 bases left in between. CDR3 sequence (DNA): TGCGCCAGCCCCCCTACCCTGAGCTCCTACAATGAGCAGTTCTTC. Protein sequence: CASPPTLSSYNEQFF.

The CDR3 spells CASSYRGLDTEAFF. The DNA for the CDR3 is TGTGCCAGCAGTTACAGGGGGCTGGACACTGAAGCTTTCTTT. The chain links TRBV21-1 to TRBJ1-1; the tabulated D call, TRBD1, remains unverified against the DNA. TRBV21-1 is noted as a pseudogene. This CDR3 region has 14 residues.

CDR3 coding DNA: TGTGCCAGCAGTGATATAGATTCAGGCTATGGCTACACCTTC. Translation: CASSDIDSGYGYTF. This chain links TRBV2 with TRBJ1-2; no firm D call. Germline V gives CDR1 SNHLY, CDR2 FYNNEI. CDR3 size: 14 residues. The V and J ends lost 3 bases and 4 bases respectively, with 12 bases between them. Full variable domain (outside the CDR3, taken from reference TRBV2 and TRBJ1-2): EPEVTQTPSHQVTQMGQEVILRCVPISNHLYFYWYRQILGQKVEFLVSFYNNEISEKSEIFDDQFSVERPDGSNFTLKIRSTKLEDSAMYFCASSDIDSGYGYTFGSGTRLTVV.

This rearrangement joins TRBV3-1 (or the pseudogene TRBV3-2) to TRBJ2-7, with 11 positions matching TRBD2. The V gene end was trimmed by 5 bases and the J gene end by 3 bases; junction bases not matched to a gene: 3. CDR3 length: 14 amino acids. The germline V gene encodes CDR1 LGHDT and CDR2 YNNKEL (reference sequence). The DNA of the CDR3 is TGTGCCAGCAGCGCCGGGACTAGCGGCTACGAGCAGTACTTC. It translates to CASSAGTSGYEQYF.

The V and J genes are TRBV7-9 and TRBJ2-6; unclear D gene. V lost 2 bases and J 4 bases, leaving 9 bases between the germline ends. The CDR3 spans 15 residues. Germline V gene sequence: CDR1 SEHNR, CDR2 FQNEAQ (reference sequence). Here the CDR3 reads CASSLSTLGANVLTF. The CDR3 DNA reads as TGTGCCAGCAGCTTAAGTACTCTGGGGGCCAACGTCCTGACTTTC.

The CDR3 loop reads CASSQDQWASGSEADTQYF. CDR3 DNA sequence: TGTGCCAGCAGCCAAGATCAATGGGCTAGCGGGAGTGAAGCAGATACGCAGTATTTT. The V and J genes are TRBV3-1 (or the pseudogene TRBV3-2) and TRBJ2-3; 10 bases align to TRBD2. Germline CDR1 and CDR2: LGHDT and YNNKEL (reference sequence). CDR3 length: 19 residues. With V trimmed by 0 bases and J by 4 bases, 13 bases remained unmatched.

The V call is TRBV27, the J call TRBJ1-2, with 9 positions matching TRBD1. V lost 3 bases and J lost 3; bases outside the gene matches: 8. The length of the CDR3 is 16 residues. CDR1 is MNHEY and CDR2 is SMNVEV in the germline V gene (reference sequence). In DNA, the CDR3 is TGTGCCAGCAGTTTTTATAGGACAGGGGAACACTATGGCTACACCTTC. Protein product: CASSFYRTGEHYGYTF.

The chain joins TRBV4-1 to TRBJ2-1, with TRBD2 matching 10 bases. CDR1 is MGHRA and CDR2 is YSYEKL in the germline V gene. This CDR3 has 16 amino acids. V shed 4 bases and J 4 bases; nucleotides not matched to a gene: 7. CDR3 DNA sequence: TGCGCCAGCAGCCTAGAGCGGGAGGGAGGGTACAATGAGCAGTTCTTC. This codes for CASSLEREGGYNEQFF.

The chain is built from TRBV6-1 and TRBJ2-5; D not certain. This CDR3 region has 16 residues. V lost 0 bases to trimming and J lost 1 base, with 12 bases between them. Per the germline V gene, CDR1 is MNHNS and CDR2 is SASEGT. The CDR3 protein is CASSEASAPLQETQYF. The CDR3 bases are TGTGCCAGCAGTGAAGCGAGTGCCCCGCTCCAAGAGACCCAGTACTTC.